Listed below are T cell receptor beta chains from one sample, sequenced in a study of T cells in Graves' hyperthyroidism and ophthalmopathy. Each CDR3 protein gets one entry after TCRdb re-called the multiplex PCR reads with MiXCR. In the table there are hundreds of thousands of distinct CDR3 sequences, roughly 13% of which are singletons. Material: blood. Receptor source: a woman aged 18-29 years with Graves' hyperthyroidism. The CDR3 runs from the conserved cysteine through the conserved F or W. A D gene is named only where the DNA matches it firmly. The size entry is marked missing in some rows and otherwise reads once, few, many or a size class.

TRBD1,TRBV7-2,many,TRBJ1-5,CASSPTGSSNQPQHF,TGTGCCAGCAGCCCGACAGGGTCTAGCAATCAGCCCCAGCATTTT
-,TRBV7-2,many,TRBJ1-6,CASSPSIEPFSPLHF,TGTGCCAGCAGTCCTTCCATCGAACCTTTCTCACCCCTCCACTTT
TRBD2,TRBV3-1,many,TRBJ2-5,CASSQDRGGPGETQYF,TGTGCCAGCAGCCAAGATCGGGGGGGCCCAGGGGAGACCCAGTACTTC
-,TRBV7-8,many,TRBJ1-2,CASDGSSGDGYTF,TGTGCCAGCGATGGTTCGTCGGGGGATGGCTACACCTTC
TRBD1,TRBV7-3,many,TRBJ2-2,CASSLTLGDRGSVNTGELFF,TGTGCCAGCAGCTTAACTCTGGGCGACAGGGGGAGCGTGAACACCGGGGAGCTGTTTTTT
-,TRBV7-9,-,TRBJ1-4,CAGSVFQGRSEKLFF,TGTGCCGGCAGCGTATTCCAGGGGCGCAGCGAAAAACTGTTTTTT
-,TRBV20-1,many,TRBJ2-3,CSARGMSVTDTQYF,TGCAGTGCTAGGGGGATGTCGGTCACAGATACGCAGTATTTT
TRBD1,TRBV7-2,many,TRBJ1-2,CASRGQGSNYGYTF,TGTGCCAGCAGGGGACAGGGGTCTAACTATGGCTACACCTTC
-,TRBV19,many,TRBJ2-3,CASSHGVGSSHGDTQYF,TGTGCCAGTAGTCACGGGGTCGGGTCCTCCCATGGTGATACGCAGTATTTT
-,TRBV20-1,many,TRBJ2-3,CSAPAAASTDTQYF,TGCAGTGCCCCGGCGGCAGCGAGCACAGATACGCAGTATTTT
-,TRBV20-1,-,TRBJ1-5,CSARDLGDSNQPQHF,TGCAGTGCTAGAGATTTGGGGGATAGCAATCAGCCCCAGCATTTT
-,TRBV24-1,many,TRBJ2-2,CATSDGFSADPGELFF,TGTGCCACCAGTGATGGCTTCTCGGCGGATCCCGGGGAGCTGTTTTTT
-,TRBV5-5,few,TRBJ2-7,CASSLHQGRREQYF,TGTGCCAGCAGCTTGCACCAGGGTCGACGGGAGCAGTACTTC
-,TRBV7-3,-,TRBJ2-1,CASSQTGANEQFF,TGTGCCAGCAGCCAAACGGGGGCTAATGAGCAGTTCTTC
-,TRBV28,many,TRBJ2-7,CASIGVYEQYF,TGTGCCAGCATCGGTGTCTACGAGCAGTACTTC
TRBD1,TRBV29-1,many,TRBJ1-1,CSAGWGGRGTGAFF,TGCAGCGCCGGTTGGGGAGGCAGGGGGACAGGAGCTTTCTTT
TRBD2,TRBV12-3/TRBV12-4,many,TRBJ2-1,CASLSATSGAYNEQFF,TGTGCCAGTTTAAGTGCAACTAGCGGGGCCTACAATGAGCAGTTCTTC
-,TRBV12-3/TRBV12-4,few,TRBJ2-6,CASGWYGANVLTF,TGTGCCAGCGGTTGGTACGGGGCCAACGTCCTGACTTTC
-,TRBV7-8,many,TRBJ2-1,CASSRSGTGGNEQFF,TGTGCCAGCAGCCGAAGCGGGACAGGAGGCAATGAGCAGTTCTTC
-,TRBV25-1,-,TRBJ1-2,CASSDPRQIYGYTF,TGTGCCAGCAGTGACCCGAGACAGATCTATGGCTACACCTTC
-,TRBV19,-,TRBJ1-3,CASSIVAPGQNSGNTIYF,TGTGCCAGTAGTATCGTGGCCCCAGGTCAAAACTCTGGAAACACCATATATTTT
-,TRBV6-1,-,TRBJ2-3,CASRDPTDTQYF,TGTGCCAGCCGGGACCCCACAGATACGCAGTATTTT
TRBD2,TRBV7-3,few,TRBJ2-1,CASSLVAGAPTDEQFF,TGTGCCAGCAGCTTAGTAGCGGGAGCACCTACAGATGAGCAGTTCTTC
-,TRBV6-1,many,TRBJ2-3,CASSETGPDTQYF,TGTGCCAGCAGTGAAACGGGGCCAGATACGCAGTATTTT
TRBD1,TRBV20-1,many,TRBJ2-1,CSAPGQGYNEQFF,TGCAGTGCCCCGGGACAGGGGTACAATGAGCAGTTCTTC
-,TRBV7-3,-,TRBJ1-1,CASSPGTGRLTEAFF,TGTGCCAGCAGCCCGGGAACGGGACGGCTCACTGAAGCTTTCTTT
TRBD1,TRBV2,many,TRBJ2-7,CASRLRTGGGYEQYF,TGTGCCAGCAGACTTCGGACAGGGGGTGGGTACGAGCAGTACTTC
-,TRBV7-2,many,TRBJ2-3,CASSLYADTQYF,TGTGCCAGCAGCTTATACGCAGATACGCAGTATTTT
TRBD1,TRBV9,-,TRBJ1-6,CASSMRGPNSPLHF,TGTGCCAGCAGCATGAGGGGGCCGAATTCACCCCTCCACTTT
-,TRBV20-1,few,TRBJ1-6,CSARGDPVQRTPLHF,TGCAGTGCTAGAGGGGACCCTGTCCAGAGGACGCCCCTCCACTTT
-,TRBV2,many,TRBJ1-1,CARPEAFF,TGTGCCAGACCAGAAGCTTTCTTT
-,TRBV14,many,TRBJ2-7,CASSQGSGYEQYF,TGTGCCAGCAGCCAAGGTAGCGGTTACGAGCAGTACTTC
TRBD1,TRBV6-2/TRBV6-3,many,TRBJ2-7,CASSTTGTGLGEQYF,TGTGCCAGCAGTACCACCGGGACAGGGTTGGGCGAGCAGTACTTC
TRBD2,TRBV19,-,TRBJ2-3,CASSRGLAGGSFTDTQYF,TGTGCCAGTAGCCGCGGACTAGCGGGGGGGTCCTTCACAGATACGCAGTATTTT
TRBD1,TRBV20-1,many,TRBJ1-1,CSASRDSYMNTEAFF,TGCAGTGCTAGCCGGGACAGTTACATGAACACTGAAGCTTTCTTT
TRBD1,TRBV20-1,few,TRBJ2-7,CSAPGTDSLHEQYF,TGCAGTGCCCCTGGGACAGACTCATTGCACGAGCAGTACTTC
-,TRBV30,many,TRBJ1-3,CAWSVNRVSSGNTIYF,TGTGCCTGGAGTGTAAACAGGGTTAGCTCTGGAAACACCATATATTTT
-,TRBV7-9,many,TRBJ2-5,CASSLRDGEETQYF,TGTGCCAGCAGCTTAAGGGATGGGGAAGAGACCCAGTACTTC
-,TRBV12-3/TRBV12-4,-,TRBJ1-1,CASSPGIGEVVAFF,TGTGCCAGCAGTCCAGGAATAGGGGAGGTAGTAGCTTTCTTT
TRBD1,TRBV18,many,TRBJ2-1,CASSPKGALDNEQFF,TGTGCCAGCTCACCAAAGGGGGCGCTAGACAATGAGCAGTTCTTC
-,TRBV2,many,TRBJ2-2,CASSEVDTGELFF,TGTGCCAGCAGTGAGGTTGACACCGGGGAGCTGTTTTTT
TRBD2,TRBV10-3,many,TRBJ2-3,CAISGPAGGLGTDTQYF,TGTGCCATCAGTGGCCCCGCGGGGGGGCTCGGCACAGATACGCAGTATTTT
-,TRBV28,many,TRBJ1-2,CASSLIVRGPFYGYTF,TGTGCCAGCAGTCTCATAGTCCGGGGGCCGTTCTATGGCTACACCTTC
-,TRBV12-3/TRBV12-4,many,TRBJ2-1,CASSLAGEIWDEQFF,TGTGCCAGCAGTTTAGCGGGGGAGATTTGGGATGAGCAGTTCTTC
TRBD2,TRBV2,-,TRBJ2-7,CASRGLAGGTYEQYF,TGTGCCAGCAGGGGACTAGCGGGGGGGACCTACGAGCAGTACTTC
-,TRBV10-3,many,TRBJ1-1,CAISESTGPLEKSFF,TGTGCCATCAGTGAGTCGACAGGCCCGCTGGAAAAGTCTTTCTTT
-,TRBV25-1,few,TRBJ1-1,CASSEDVGGASEAFF,TGTGCCAGCAGTGAGGACGTGGGAGGGGCCTCTGAAGCTTTCTTT
TRBD1,TRBV20-1,few,TRBJ1-4,CSARGTAGTGNVRDEKLFF,TGCAGTGCTAGAGGAACCGCCGGGACAGGGAATGTCCGGGATGAAAAACTGTTTTTT
-,TRBV20-1,few,TRBJ2-1,CSAREVRGNEQFF,TGCAGTGCTAGAGAGGTCAGGGGCAATGAGCAGTTCTTC
-,TRBV20-1,-,TRBJ2-2,CSARDWLGIPGELFF,TGCAGTGCTAGAGATTGGCTGGGAATCCCCGGGGAGCTGTTTTTT
-,TRBV5-5,many,TRBJ2-1,CASSPERANEQFF,TGTGCCAGCAGCCCCGAAAGGGCCAATGAGCAGTTCTTC